This is a list of T cell receptor beta chains from one sample in a study of T cell responses to AZD1222 COVID-19 vaccine. The repertoire was sequenced with immunoSEQ multiplex PCR; TCRdb's copy has only in-frame clones and lacks some. The sample includes roughly 200,000 clones, approximately 94% of them seen just once. The specimen comprised peripheral blood, sampled on day 0 of MenACWY control vaccination. Receptors were obtained from an adult in good health. The CDR3 runs from the conserved cysteine through the conserved F or W. The D gene is left open where the match is weak. The size field is filled for only some rows; it gives once, few, many or a size class.

j_call v_call d_call clone_size cdr3_aa cdr3_nt
TRBJ1-1 TRBV15 . . CATSRGFGLSTEAFF TGTGCCACCAGCAGAGGTTTTGGCCTCAGCACTGAAGCTTTCTTT
TRBJ2-1 TRBV27 . . CASSLAGSYNEQFF TGTGCCAGCAGTTTAGCGGGGAGCTACAATGAGCAGTTCTTC
TRBJ1-1 TRBV6-2/TRBV6-3 . . CASSYSGAPKAFF TGTGCCAGCAGTTACTCAGGGGCCCCGAAAGCTTTCTTT
TRBJ1-4 TRBV27 . . CASSPGIGATNEKLFF TGTGCCAGCAGCCCGGGGATAGGGGCAACTAATGAAAAACTGTTTTTT
TRBJ1-5 TRBV4-2 . once CASSQDWQNQPQHF TGTGCCAGCAGCCAAGATTGGCAGAATCAGCCCCAGCATTTT
TRBJ1-1 TRBV11-2 . . CASSYLISEAFF TGTGCCAGCAGCTACTTAATCAGTGAAGCTTTCTTT
TRBJ1-4 TRBV6-2/TRBV6-3 . . CASSPFGEKLFF TGTGCCAGCAGTCCATTTGGTGAAAAACTGTTTTTT
TRBJ1-2 TRBV9 . . CASSVPGRLTAYGYTF TGTGCCAGCAGCGTCCCCGGAAGGCTGACCGCATATGGCTACACCTTC
TRBJ2-5 TRBV5-1 TRBD1 . CASSSGTGSEETQYF TGCGCCAGCAGCTCAGGGACAGGGTCGGAAGAGACCCAGTACTTC
TRBJ2-3 TRBV11-3 TRBD2 . CASSLGVGRGEIDTQYF TGTGCCAGCAGCTTAGGAGTGGGGCGGGGGGAGATAGATACGCAGTATTTT
TRBJ1-5 TRBV7-6 TRBD1 . CASSLQGEQPQHF TGTGCCAGCAGCTTGCAGGGGGAACAGCCCCAGCATTTT
TRBJ2-7 TRBV10-1 TRBD1 . CASTLGDRSYEQYF TGCGCCAGCACCCTGGGGGACAGGTCCTACGAGCAGTACTTC
TRBJ1-6 TRBV4-1 . . CASSQVVLGGNSPLHF TGCGCCAGCAGCCAAGTAGTGCTTGGTGGAAATTCACCCCTCCACTTT
TRBJ2-1 TRBV18 . . CASSPGPGSAYNEQFF TGTGCCAGCTCACCTGGTCCGGGGTCAGCTTACAATGAGCAGTTCTTC
TRBJ1-2 TRBV28 . . CASRRDGYGYTF TGTGCCAGCAGGAGGGATGGCTATGGCTACACCTTC
TRBJ2-7 TRBV19 . . CASSMGTDYYEQYF TGTGCCAGTAGTATGGGTACAGACTACTACGAGCAGTACTTC
TRBJ1-5 TRBV2 . . CASRDLTGGNQPQHF TGTGCCAGCAGAGACCTGACGGGGGGCAATCAGCCCCAGCATTTT
TRBJ1-2 TRBV19 . once CASTPQGKGGYTF TGTGCCAGTACGCCCCAGGGAAAAGGGGGCTACACCTTC
TRBJ2-7 TRBV30 . . CAFTLNYEQYF TGTGCCTTTACCCTCAACTACGAGCAGTACTTC
TRBJ1-2 TRBV3-1/TRBV3-2 . . CASSQDGLLYGYTF TGTGCCAGCAGCCAAGATGGACTCCTCTATGGCTACACCTTC
TRBJ1-6 TRBV7-6 . . CASRPGYGNLPLHF TGTGCCAGCAGGCCAGGTTACGGTAATTTACCCCTCCACTTT
TRBJ2-1 TRBV12-3/TRBV12-4 . . CASSLIRGDEQFF TGTGCCAGCAGTTTGATAAGAGGGGATGAGCAGTTCTTC
TRBJ1-1 TRBV19 TRBD1 . CASSIQGGNTEAFF TGTGCCAGTAGCATACAGGGGGGAAACACTGAAGCTTTCTTT
TRBJ1-1 TRBV5-6 . . CASSLRSVNTEAFF TGTGCCAGCAGCTTGCGGTCGGTGAACACTGAAGCTTTCTTT
TRBJ1-3 TRBV29-1 TRBD1 . CSVGQGSANSGNTIYF TGCAGCGTTGGACAGGGGTCCGCTAACTCTGGAAACACCATATATTTT
TRBJ2-5 TRBV13 TRBD1 once CASSAAGGWETQYF TGTGCCAGCAGCGCCGCAGGGGGCTGGGAGACCCAGTACTTC
TRBJ1-1 TRBV9 . . CASSVEAMNTEAFF TGTGCCAGCAGCGTGGAGGCCATGAACACTGAAGCTTTCTTT
TRBJ1-6 TRBV13 . . CASSFSGQTNSPLHF TGTGCCAGCAGCTTTTCAGGGCAGACAAATTCACCCCTCCACTTT
TRBJ1-4 TRBV5-4 . . CASSFGGDGISEKLFF TGTGCCAGCAGCTTCGGAGGGGACGGGATTTCTGAAAAACTGTTTTTT
TRBJ2-1 TRBV28 . . CASSLLASEQFF TGTGCCAGCAGTTTATTAGCAAGTGAGCAGTTCTTC
TRBJ1-6 TRBV7-2 . . CASSLVNSPLHF TGTGCCAGCAGCTTAGTAAATTCACCCCTCCACTTT
TRBJ1-6 TRBV19 . . CASRINGDRTTNSPLHF TGTGCCAGTAGGATAAATGGTGACAGAACGACCAATTCACCCCTCCACTTT
TRBJ2-1 TRBV5-1 . once CASIPVPGSSYNEQFF TGCGCCAGCATCCCTGTCCCGGGGAGCTCCTACAATGAGCAGTTCTTC
TRBJ2-2 TRBV5-1 . . CASSSRDARPSIGELFF TGCGCCAGCAGCTCCCGGGACGCCCGGCCTAGTATCGGGGAGCTGTTTTTT
TRBJ2-5 TRBV5-4 TRBD2 . CASSFLAGGDQETQYF TGTGCCAGCAGCTTCCTAGCGGGGGGCGATCAAGAGACCCAGTACTTC
TRBJ2-3 TRBV4-3 . . CASSQVPGASTDTQYF TGCGCCAGCAGCCAAGTTCCAGGAGCTAGCACAGATACGCAGTATTTT
TRBJ2-2 TRBV2 . . CASKGRANTGELFF TGTGCCAGCAAAGGCAGGGCGAACACCGGGGAGCTGTTTTTT
TRBJ2-5 TRBV5-1 TRBD2 . CASSVTSGGASETQYF TGCGCCAGCAGCGTTACTAGCGGGGGGGCCTCAGAGACCCAGTACTTC
TRBJ2-3 TRBV18 . . CASSPERGIADTQYF TGTGCCAGCTCTCCAGAGAGAGGGATAGCAGATACGCAGTATTTT
TRBJ2-1 TRBV19 TRBD2 . CASRGVAGPGDEQFF TGTGCCAGCCGGGGGGTAGCGGGGCCTGGGGATGAGCAGTTCTTC
TRBJ1-1 TRBV30 TRBD1 . CAWSKGQGSTEAFF TGTGCCTGGAGTAAGGGACAGGGGAGTACTGAAGCTTTCTTT
TRBJ1-2 TRBV12-3/TRBV12-4 . once CASTARGGGYTF TGTGCCAGCACCGCCCGGGGGGGAGGCTACACCTTC
TRBJ1-1 TRBV6-1 . . CASSEALQGNTEAFF TGTGCCAGCAGTGAAGCGCTTCAAGGGAACACTGAAGCTTTCTTT
TRBJ1-2 TRBV7-6 . . CASSLSNKGGAANYGYTF TGTGCCAGCAGCCTATCCAACAAGGGAGGGGCTGCTAACTATGGCTACACCTTC
TRBJ1-2 TRBV19 . . CASSISPINNYGYTF TGTGCCAGTAGTATTTCCCCGATTAACAACTATGGCTACACCTTC
TRBJ1-1 TRBV19 . . CASSSRMNTEAFF TGTGCCAGTAGCAGCCGCATGAACACTGAAGCTTTCTTT
TRBJ1-2 TRBV12-3/TRBV12-4 . . CASKPDSFYGYTF TGTGCCAGCAAGCCGGACAGCTTCTATGGCTACACCTTC
TRBJ2-3 TRBV28 TRBD2 . CATHGQAGGRDTQYF TGTGCCACCCACGGTCAAGCGGGGGGCAGGGATACGCAGTATTTT
TRBJ2-1 TRBV2 . once CASTMGGDYNEQFF TGTGCCAGTACGATGGGGGGCGACTACAATGAGCAGTTCTTC